Below, 21 T cell receptor beta chains from the same sample are listed, as sequenced in a study of OX40 agonist ivuxolimab in advanced cancers. TCRdb keeps only in-frame clones here, not all; method: immunoSEQ multiplex PCR. Of some 18,000 clones listed, around 83% were seen once; the top ten hold around 10%. Sequenced material: CD4+ or CD8+ T cells sorted from blood, taken in a trial of the OX40 agonist ivuxolimab. The receptors shown here come from an adult with an advanced solid tumor such as melanoma, head and neck, liver or kidney cancer.

V is TRBV6-6 and J is TRBJ2-4; 7 bases are shared with TRBD2. The germline V gene has CDR1 MNHNY and CDR2 SVGAGI (reference sequence). Trimming took 2 bases from V and 8 from J; bases not matched to a gene: 6. This CDR3 contains 14 residues. The CDR3 DNA follows: TGTGCCAGCAGTTACGTGGCGGGAGCTGACATTCAGTACTTC. This sequence encodes CASSYVAGADIQYF.

CDR3 region: CASSSTILAGGPNYYEQYF. CDR3 nucleotides: TGCGCCAGCAGCTCCACCATACTAGCGGGAGGGCCCAATTACTACGAGCAGTACTTC. V usage is TRBV5-1 and J usage is TRBJ2-7; 13 bases line up with TRBD2. This CDR3 has 19 residues. V shed 3 bases, J shed 3 bases, and the junction held 15 bases outside the gene matches. The germline CDR1 and CDR2 sequences are SGHRS and YFSETQ.

The chain carries TRBV5-4 and TRBJ1-2; 7 nucleotides line up with TRBD1. Germline CDR1 and CDR2: SGHNT and YYREEE (reference sequence). This CDR3 comprises 15 residues. J was trimmed by 4 bases and V by 4 bases; bases with no gene match: 10. CDR3 coding DNA: TGTGCCAGCAGCCTGCCGGGACAGCGGGGCTATGGCTACACCTTC. Protein: CASSLPGQRGYGYTF.

The CDR3 reads CATSRDHSTGNTIYF. Written as DNA, the CDR3 is TGTGCCACCAGCAGAGATCACTCAACTGGAAACACCATATATTTT. The chain employs TRBV15 and TRBJ1-3; no clear D gene. V dropped 0 bases and J dropped 2 bases, with 8 bases sitting between them. The CDR3 has 15 residues. Germline CDR1 and CDR2: LNHNV and YYDKDF (reference sequence).

The chain couples TRBV6-1 to TRBJ1-5; the D is unclear. Looked up from germline, CDR1 is MNHNS and CDR2 is SASEGT. The CDR3 is 14 residues long. Trimming removed 11 bases at V and 0 bases at J, with 14 bases between. The CDR3 loop reads CAARGWTSNQPQHF. The CDR3 coding sequence is TGTGCCGCACGAGGATGGACTAGCAATCAGCCCCAGCATTTT.

The rearrangement links TRBV30 to TRBJ2-7; D is possibly TRBD2 (6 bases). This CDR3 is built from 15 residues. Germline loops: CDR1 GTSNPN, CDR2 SVGIG (reference sequence). With 3 bases removed from V and 0 bases from J, the gap between germline ends came to 15 bases. CDR3 DNA: TGTGCCTGGAGGGAGGGCGTAACGAGCTCCTACGAGCAGTACTTC. It specifies CAWREGVTSSYEQYF.

The chain combines TRBV7-3 with TRBJ2-1; D is tentatively TRBD1 or TRBD2 (5 bases each). This CDR3 is built from 13 residues. Looked up from germline, CDR1 is SGHTA and CDR2 is FQGTGA. V was clipped by 5 bases and J by 7 bases, with 12 bases between them. CDR3 protein: CASSKGTGNEQFF. CDR3 sequence (DNA): TGTGCCAGCAGCAAAGGGACCGGAAATGAGCAGTTCTTC.

In its sample, this clone was seen once. The V gene is TRBV11-2, the J gene TRBJ2-7, with unresolved D. The V and J ends lost 1 base and 0 bases respectively, with 4 bases between them. The CDR3 is 13 amino acids. Germline V lookup: CDR1 SGHAT, CDR2 FQNNGV. The CDR3 DNA reads as TGTGCCAGCAGCTTAGGAACCTCCTACGAGCAGTACTTC. Translating gives CASSLGTSYEQYF.

By share of the sample, this clone is medium-sized (0.01 to 0.1%). The J gene is TRBJ1-6, the V gene TRBV10-3; D gene uncertain. CDR1 is ENHRY and CDR2 is SYGVKD in the germline V gene. V lost 10 bases to trimming and J lost 10 bases, with 26 bases between them. The length of the CDR3 is 16 residues. Written as DNA, the CDR3 is TGTGCCAGCCATCGAGACTGGACCGGTTTCGGGTCACCCCTCCACTTT. Translated: CASHRDWTGFGSPLHF.

This clone was counted a single time. This chain joins TRBV11-2 and TRBJ2-1; D is unclear. The V and J ends lost 2 bases and 0 bases respectively, with 5 bases between them. Germline loops: CDR1 SGHAT, CDR2 FQNNGV. The CDR3 consists of 14 residues. CDR3 residues: CASSLISSYNEQFF. The CDR3 nucleotides are TGTGCCAGCAGCTTAATAAGCTCCTACAATGAGCAGTTCTTC.

V and J are TRBV10-1 and TRBJ2-5; no firm D call. This CDR3 is 15 amino acids long. Germline V gene lookup returns CDR1 WNHNN and CDR2 SYGVQD (reference sequence). V shed 0 bases and J shed 4 bases, with 12 bases lying between them. The DNA of the CDR3 is TGCGCCAGCAGTGAGTCGCGCGGAGCCGGAGAGACCCAGTACTTC. It translates to CASSESRGAGETQYF.

The chain employs TRBV6-5 and TRBJ2-7; D unresolved. Between the trimmed V and J ends, which lost 0 bases and 3 bases, there was a span of 9 bases. The length of the CDR3 is 14 residues. Germline V lookup: CDR1 MNHEY, CDR2 SVGAGI. The CDR3 loop reads CASSYSPADYEQYF. The CDR3 DNA reads as TGTGCCAGCAGTTACTCGCCAGCCGACTACGAGCAGTACTTC.

V usage is TRBV9 and J usage is TRBJ2-3; 7 bases are shared with TRBD2. V lost 4 bases to trimming and J lost 0 bases; unmatched junction nucleotides: 5. Looked up from germline, CDR1 is SGDLS and CDR2 is YYNGEE. This CDR3 region has 15 residues. CDR3 nucleotides: TGTGCCAGCAGCAAAAGCGGGGCTAGCACAGATACGCAGTATTTT. Protein: CASSKSGASTDTQYF.

This chain uses TRBV19 with TRBJ1-3; D gene uncertain. V was cut by 3 bases and J by 1 base, with 10 bases left in between. Germline CDR1 LNHDA, CDR2 SQIVND (reference sequence). The CDR3 runs to 15 residues. The DNA of the CDR3 is TGTGCCAGTAGTATCACTGGAGGTTCTGGAAACACCATATATTTT. This sequence encodes CASSITGGSGNTIYF.

J is TRBJ1-6 and V is TRBV12-5; no clear D gene. There are 13 residues in the CDR3. Trimming cost V 6 bases and J 10 bases, with 13 bases left between them. From germline, CDR1 is LGHNT and CDR2 FRNRAP. The CDR3 coding sequence is TGTGCTAGTGGCACCCTAGGATACTCACCCCTCCACTTT. Protein product: CASGTLGYSPLHF.

Here the CDR3 reads CASSSSFSAGSGEQYF. CDR3 bases: TGTGCCAGCAGCTCCTCCTTTTCCGCGGGAAGCGGCGAGCAGTACTTC. The chain is built from TRBV11-3 and TRBJ2-7; weak D call: TRBD2 (6 bases). Deletions cut 4 bases from V and 6 bases from J, with 22 bases between. Germline CDR1 is SGHNT and CDR2 is YENEEA. CDR3 size: 16 residues.

The chain employs TRBV28 and TRBJ1-1; TRBD1 agrees at 7 bases. This CDR3 has 14 amino acids. V trimming: 6 bases; J trimming: 0 bases; junction bases outside the gene matches: 4. The germline gives CDR1 MDHEN, CDR2 SYDVKM. CDR3 sequence (DNA): TGTGCCAGCAGGAGACAGGGCGTGAACACTGAAGCTTTCTTT. The encoded protein is CASRRQGVNTEAFF.

In this sample, this clone turned up once. The V and J genes are TRBV4-2 and TRBJ2-2; no reliable D call. V was pared by 4 bases and J by 6 bases, with 18 bases between. The CDR3 covers 16 residues. Germline V gene lookup returns CDR1 LGHNA and CDR2 YNFKEQ. The CDR3 spells CASSLRSGPRAGELFF. As DNA, the CDR3 is TGTGCCAGCAGCCTTCGGTCCGGACCACGAGCCGGGGAGCTGTTTTTT.

The rearrangement links TRBV2 to TRBJ2-3; 13 nucleotides match TRBD2. The CDR3 is 15 amino acids. Per germline, CDR1 SNHLY and CDR2 FYNNEI. With 7 bases clipped from V and 2 bases from J, the junction kept 3 bases outside the gene matches. The CDR3 nucleotides read TGTGCCAGCAAGGGGACTAGCGGGGCCACAGATACGCAGTATTTT. Protein sequence: CASKGTSGATDTQYF. Variable domain in full (rest from reference TRBV2 and TRBJ2-3): EPEVTQTPSHQVTQMGQEVILRCVPISNHLYFYWYRQILGQKVEFLVSFYNNEISEKSEIFDDQFSVERPDGSNFTLKIRSTKLEDSAMYFCASKGTSGATDTQYFGPGTRLTVL.

The chain employs TRBV7-9 and TRBJ1-3, with 11 bases identical to TRBD1. V was pared by 5 bases and J by 4 bases, with 13 bases of the junction left unmatched. The CDR3 loop spans 18 amino acids. Germline loops: CDR1 SEHNR, CDR2 FQNEAQ (reference sequence). The CDR3 DNA sequence: TGTGCCAGCAGCCTGGGACAGGGGGTACTTTTATCGGGAAACACCATATATTTT. This codes for CASSLGQGVLLSGNTIYF.

This clone is labeled large. V is TRBV6-5 and J is TRBJ1-5; D call uncertain. The CDR3 sequence is 14 residues long. Germline values: CDR1 MNHEY, CDR2 SVGAGI. Trimming stripped 6 bases from V and 0 bases from J, with 9 bases between. The CDR3 reads CASSPEHSNQPQHF. CDR3 bases: TGTGCCAGCAGCCCGGAGCATAGCAATCAGCCCCAGCATTTT.